The next 24 T cell receptor beta chains were all read from a single sample in a study of blood T cells in healthy people across ages. Through a sample-barcoded 5' primer and a J-beta primer mix, a second PCR was run for roughly 6 to 11 cycles. One entry per CDR3 protein results from TCRdb running MiXCR on the 5' RACE reads. The table shows roughly 680,000 distinct CDR3 sequences, with 45% to 60% occurring only once. Sequencing used blood. The receptors derive from a woman over 75 in good health.

The chain has TRBV12-3 or TRBV12-4 and TRBJ1-2; no clear D gene. Trimming took 8 bases from V and 4 from J, leaving 14 bases between them. The CDR3 totals 13 residues. The CDR3 DNA reads TGTGCCAGCTCCCCCAGGCTCTTCTATGGCTACACCTTC. Protein: CASSPRLFYGYTF.

This clonotype was seen many times. The rearrangement links TRBV7-2 to TRBJ2-3, with 9 nucleotides matching TRBD2. J was trimmed by 1 base and V by 3 bases; bases with no gene match: 8. The germline CDR1 and CDR2 sequences are SGHTA and FQGNSA. This CDR3 is 17 amino acids long. Written as DNA, the CDR3 is TGTGCCAGCAGCTTTTTTGGGGTAGCGGGGGGCACAGATACGCAGTATTTT. As protein: CASSFFGVAGGTDTQYF.

The table lists this clonotype with many counts. J is TRBJ2-1 and V is TRBV2, with 8 bases that match TRBD2. Losses at the gene ends were 8 bases for V and 0 bases for J; bases not matched to a gene: 6. The CDR3 is 15 residues long. Germline assignment: CDR1 SNHLY and CDR2 FYNNEI. CDR3 DNA: TGTGCCAGCGCGGGGGGCGGGAGCTCCTACAATGAGCAGTTCTTC. It yields the protein CASAGGGSSYNEQFF.

A few counts support this clonotype. The chain is built from TRBV24-1 and TRBJ2-2; maybe TRBD1 (6 bases). CDR1 and CDR2 from the germline V gene are KGHDR and SFDVKD. The ends were cut back, 7 bases at V and 3 bases at J, with 11 bases in the middle. The CDR3 has 14 amino acids. CDR3 DNA sequence: TGTGCCACCAGGGTACAGGGAGACACCGGGGAGCTGTTTTTT. Protein: CATRVQGDTGELFF.

In the case of this clonotype: This may stem from a read error, because a much larger clone lies one nucleotide away. V and J are TRBV24-1 and TRBJ2-5; 9 bases are shared with TRBD2. The germline V gene has CDR1 KGHDR and CDR2 SFDVKD. This CDR3 is built from 20 residues. V shed 3 bases and J 4 bases; nucleotides not matched to a gene: 20. The CDR3 here is CATSDPRTSELGFIRETQYF. The CDR3 coding sequence is TGTGCCACCAGTGATCCAAGGACTAGCGAGTTAGGTTTTATCAGAGAGACCCAGTACTTC.

The chain joins TRBV3-1 to TRBJ2-3; 15 bases are shared with TRBD2. V lost 4 bases, J lost 7 bases, and 6 bases stayed unmatched. The CDR3 is made up of 16 amino acids. Germline lookup yields CDR1 LGHDT and CDR2 YNNKEL (reference sequence). Here the CDR3 DNA reads TGTGCCAGCAGCCCCGTGGGACTAGCGGGGGGACATACGCAGTATTTT. Protein: CASSPVGLAGGHTQYF.

The chain has TRBV12-3 or TRBV12-4 and TRBJ2-3; 7 bases are a match to TRBD1. V dropped 3 bases and J dropped 9; count of bases not matched to a gene: 12. This CDR3 comprises 15 residues. The CDR3 bases are TGTGCCAGCAGTTTTTCAGGACAAGCGACAGGGACGCAGTATTTT. Residues: CASSFSGQATGTQYF.

J is TRBJ1-6 and V is TRBV12-3 or TRBV12-4; D ambiguous. The CDR3 is 14 residues long. Trimming cost V 7 bases and J 7 bases, with 14 bases left between them. The chain's CDR3 is CASTQKGANSPLHF. Written as DNA, the CDR3 is TGTGCCAGCACTCAAAAGGGAGCCAATTCACCCCTCCACTTT.

The chain combines TRBV2 with TRBJ2-1, with no clear D. This CDR3 is 14 amino acids long. V shed 6 bases and J shed 7 bases, with 16 bases lying between them. Germline lookup yields CDR1 SNHLY and CDR2 FYNNEI. CDR3 sequence: CASRVQLPFNEQFF. CDR3 in DNA: TGTGCCAGCAGGGTCCAGCTGCCGTTTAATGAGCAGTTCTTC.

The chain uses TRBV7-2 and TRBJ2-1; 13 bases line up with TRBD2. Per the germline V gene, CDR1 is SGHTA and CDR2 is FQGNSA. J gave up 9 bases and V 5 bases, and 10 bases lay outside the gene matches. This CDR3 contains 16 residues. The CDR3 nucleotides read TGTGCCAGCAGCCTAAGGACTAGCGGGAGTATGGTTGAGCAGTTCTTC. The encoded protein is CASSLRTSGSMVEQFF.

V gene TRBV6-5 combines with J gene TRBJ2-7; 8 nucleotides align to TRBD1. Losses at the gene ends were 5 bases for V and 2 bases for J; bases not matched to a gene: 11. The CDR3 has 16 amino acids. The germline V gene encodes CDR1 MNHEY and CDR2 SVGAGI. The CDR3 reads CASSLLTGGKPYEQYF. The CDR3 DNA follows: TGTGCCAGCAGTCTACTTACAGGGGGTAAACCCTACGAGCAGTACTTC.

V and J are TRBV6-2 or TRBV6-3 and TRBJ2-1, with D tentatively TRBD1 (6 bases). The germline V gene encodes CDR1 MNHEY and CDR2 SVGEGT. The CDR3 spans 15 residues. V lost 6 bases, J lost 0 bases, and 12 bases lay in between. Written as DNA, the CDR3 is TGTGCCAGCAGCGCAGGGGATAGCTCCTACAATGAGCAGTTCTTC. As protein: CASSAGDSSYNEQFF.

The chain combines TRBV12-3 or TRBV12-4 with TRBJ2-3, with D possibly TRBD1 on 6 matching bases. Trimming took off 7 bases at V and 6 bases at J, with 23 bases between the two ends. The CDR3 length is 16 residues. The CDR3, as DNA: TGTGCCAGCACCTGGGGGCGAATCTTCACGGGGGATACGCAGTATTTT. It is translated as CASTWGRIFTGDTQYF.

V is TRBV7-2 and J is TRBJ2-2; D ambiguous. Germline values: CDR1 SGHTA, CDR2 FQGNSA. The CDR3 loop spans 14 amino acids. Trimming stripped 5 bases from V and 6 bases from J, with 13 bases between. The CDR3 coding sequence is TGTGCCAGCAGCCCCACGGGTGTCTCCGGGGAGCTGTTTTTT. As protein: CASSPTGVSGELFF.

This clonotype occurred a few times. The rearrangement joins TRBV11-2 to TRBJ2-1, with D possibly TRBD2 on 6 matching bases. The DNA end is more similar to TRBJ2-7, so the J call may be wrong. Germline V lookup: CDR1 SGHAT, CDR2 FQNNGV. The CDR3 extends over 16 amino acids. CDR3 in amino acids: CASSLDSSGFYNEQYF. The CDR3 DNA follows: TGTGCCAGCAGCTTAGATAGTAGCGGTTTTTACAATGAGCAGTACTTC.

J is TRBJ2-3 and V is TRBV7-3; a weak D match, TRBD1 (6 bases). The CDR3 length is 15 residues. Trimming left V 5 bases short and J 5 bases short, with 17 bases between. Germline V lookup: CDR1 SGHTA, CDR2 FQGTGA. DNA for the CDR3: TGTGCCAGCAGCCCCAGTTTGGGGGCCGGAGATACGCAGTATTTT. Translated, it gives CASSPSLGAGDTQYF.

This clonotype is a singleton in its sample. The chain combines TRBV25-1 with TRBJ2-1; 7 bases match TRBD2. The J call may not be correct, given that the DNA end is closer to TRBJ2-7. From germline, CDR1 is MGHDK and CDR2 SYGVNS. The CDR3 is made up of 15 amino acids. The CDR3 DNA is TGTGCCAGCCGACCGGGGGAGGGCCGATACAATGAGCAGTACTTC. As protein: CASRPGEGRYNEQYF.

This clonotype was seen ten or more times. This CDR3 is CASSRLAGEPQDTQYF. CDR3 DNA: TGCGCCAGCAGCCGGCTAGCGGGGGAACCACAAGATACGCAGTATTTT. The chain employs TRBV5-1 and TRBJ2-3; 10 bases fit TRBD2. The germline gives CDR1 SGHRS, CDR2 YFSETQ. V trimming: 4 bases; J trimming: 5 bases; junction bases outside the gene matches: 10. This CDR3 has 16 residues.

The chain carries TRBV24-1 and TRBJ2-3; possibly TRBD2 for D (6 bases). The CDR3 extends over 17 amino acids. The V gene's germline CDR1 is KGHDR and CDR2 SFDVKD. The ends were cut back, 4 bases at V and 2 bases at J, with 18 bases in the middle. CDR3 nucleotide sequence: TGTGCCACCAGTGACACCGACGGAGGGGCAAACACAGATACGCAGTATTTT. It encodes CATSDTDGGANTDTQYF.

The gene calls are TRBV20-1 and TRBJ1-1, with TRBD1 as a possible D gene (5 bases). The CDR3 consists of 17 residues. Germline V CDR1 and CDR2: DFQATT, SNEGSKA (reference sequence). V was clipped by 4 bases and J by 1 base, with 22 bases between them. CDR3 protein: CSATDRSRQHWNTEAFF. CDR3 nucleotide sequence: TGCAGTGCTACCGATCGTTCTCGACAGCACTGGAACACTGAAGCTTTCTTT.

Only a few counts were recorded for this clonotype. The chain has TRBV10-1 and TRBJ1-1; D not resolved. Germline V gene lookup returns CDR1 WNHNN and CDR2 SYGVQD (reference sequence). There are 13 residues in the CDR3. Trimming left V 5 bases short and J 2 bases short, with 9 bases between. In DNA, the CDR3 is TGCGCCAGCAGTATACAAGTAAACACTGAAGCTTTCTTT. This codes for CASSIQVNTEAFF.

The chain has TRBV3-1 and TRBJ2-3, with TRBD2 identical over 11 bases. With 5 bases clipped from V and 6 bases from J, the junction kept 4 bases outside the gene matches. The CDR3 length is 14 residues. Germline CDR1 and CDR2: LGHDT and YNNKEL (reference sequence). The CDR3 protein is CASSTRLAGDTQYF. CDR3 bases: TGTGCCAGCAGCACCCGACTAGCGGGGGATACGCAGTATTTT.

V and J are TRBV9 and TRBJ1-2; 9 nucleotides line up with TRBD1. Germline V lookup: CDR1 SGDLS, CDR2 YYNGEE. The CDR3 totals 18 residues. J gave up 2 bases and V 0 bases, and 11 bases lay outside the gene matches. CDR3 in amino acids: CASSVARRTGVSNYGYTF. The CDR3 DNA sequence: TGTGCCAGCAGCGTAGCTCGCCGGACAGGGGTCTCAAACTATGGCTACACCTTC. Full variable domain (outside the CDR3, taken from reference TRBV9 and TRBJ1-2): DSGVTQTPKHLITATGQRVTLRCSPRSGDLSVYWYQQSLDQGLQFLIQYYNGEERAKGNILERFSAQQFPDLHSELNLSSLELGDSALYFCASSVARRTGVSNYGYTFGSGTRLTVV.

This clonotype was seen only once. The V call is TRBV3-1, the J call TRBJ2-6, with D hard to call. Per germline, CDR1 LGHDT and CDR2 YNNKEL (reference sequence). Trimming pared 7 bases from V and 2 bases from J, leaving 9 bases between. This CDR3 is 14 amino acids long. CDR3 region: CASTRRAGANVLTF. The CDR3 DNA sequence: TGTGCCAGCACCCGACGGGCTGGGGCCAACGTCCTGACTTTC.